The T cell receptor (beta chain) under discussion was sequenced for a study of human T cells and chemical hapten exposure. The study's findings and limits: Expanded TCRs clustered into significantly more large CDR3 similarity groups than controls, the analysis revealed.

As the library was built, unique molecular identifiers were attached to individual cDNA molecules. As processed by the authors: TCRs per sample had a median of approximately 100,000 and ranged from roughly 23,224 to 700,000. One entry per CDR3 protein results from TCRdb running MiXCR on the RACE reads. TCRdb, not the authors, supplied the V and J calls. The sample includes 370,000 or so distinct CDR3 sequences, 4.8% seen only once; the top ten take 2% to 2.5%. The CDR3 consists of 17 residues. Per the germline V gene, CDR1 is MNHEY and CDR2 is SVGAGI. The V and J ends lost 7 bases and 6 bases, in that order; junction bases with no gene match: 15. As regards this clonotype: The antigen remains unidentified.

Regarding time point: patch test 1, 2 weeks after DPC sensitization. Documented treatment: therapeutic diphenylcyclopropenone sensitization with weekly scalp DPC. Patients had alopecia, were aged 18 to 70, and were not pregnant. The rearrangement links TRBV6-5 to TRBJ1-6, with 7 nucleotides matching TRBD1. Source: whole blood, taken in connection with sensitization to the hapten diphenylcyclopropenone (DPC). The TCR was taken from a woman aged 45-59 years with alopecia areata. Some clones in this sample may be carry-over from other donors' samples. CDR3 sequence (DNA): TGTGCCAGCACCAAAGCCGTATCGGGACAGAGTAATTCACCCCTCCACTTT. Translating it yields CASTKAVSGQSNSPLHF.